The source of this T cell receptor beta chain is a study of PD-L1 blockade in urothelial cancer. This clone has just one count. Spiking of synthetic TCR analog templates was performed in each PCR. TCRdb's table, derived via immunoSEQ multiplex PCR, lists solely in-frame clones and lacks some. Of roughly 20,000 clones listed, around 89% were seen once; the top ten hold approximately 11%. Described time point: pretreatment peripheral blood. Sample contribution per patient ranged from 1 to 8, covering pretreatment and on-treatment. The TCR sequence derives from a man aged 65 to 85 with urothelial cancer. The sample in question was PBMCs, obtained around atezolizumab (anti-PD-L1) treatment.

The CDR3 loop is CASSVGTGALKVNTEAFF. The DNA for the CDR3 is TGTGCCAGCAGCGTAGGGACAGGGGCCCTAAAGGTGAACACTGAAGCTTTCTTT. The chain employs TRBV9 and TRBJ1-1; TRBD1 matches 9 bases. The V segment lost 0 bases and the J segment 0 bases; nucleotides outside the gene matches: 9. Germline V gene lookup returns CDR1 SGDLS and CDR2 YYNGEE. This CDR3 contains 18 residues.